Here is one T cell receptor (beta chain) with its context. This specimen belongs to a study of shared clonotypes between healthy human individuals. Naive-designated CD8 cells lacked CD45RO, were positively enriched for CCR7, and omitted terminally differentiated effector memory CD45RA+ cells. This table comes from immunoSEQ multiplex PCR, and its TCRdb copy is limited to in-frame clones, with some not included. The table shows 450,000 to 700,000 clones, with roughly 95% occurring only once. CDR3 size: 17 residues. The sample was naive CD8+ T cells sorted from blood. The sequence derives from a woman between 25 and 40 years old in good health. The chain couples TRBV21-1 to TRBJ1-5; TRBD1, the table's D call, was not compared with the DNA. TRBV21-1 is described as a pseudogene. In DNA, the CDR3 is TGTGCCAGTTCTTGGACAGGTGAAAGTTGGGGCAATCAGCCCCAGCATTTT. Translating gives CASSWTGESWGNQPQHF.